This T cell receptor beta chain was captured by sequencing in a study of PD-1 blockade in classical Hodgkin lymphoma. Findings and caveats of the study: Reports indicated that newly diagnosed patients had lower baseline TCR diversity than healthy donors did. What drove the repertoire differences, possibly disease activity or prior therapy, has not been defined.

Method: immunoSEQ multiplex PCR; TCRdb's copy keeps in-frame clones and lacks some. The repertoire holds 15,000 to 20,000 clones, with 90% as singletons. Points on this clone: Its antigen is not identified.

Trimming left V 7 bases short and J 6 bases short, with 13 bases between. This CDR3 has 12 amino acids. Per germline, CDR1 MRHNA and CDR2 SNTAGT. Stated time point: newly diagnosed, previously untreated cHL patient sample. Acting as the comparison were PBMCs from newly diagnosed, untreated classical Hodgkin lymphoma. This TCR was sampled from a human donor with classical Hodgkin lymphoma. Sequencing used peripheral blood mononuclear cells (PBMCs). The V call is TRBV6-4, the J call TRBJ2-7, with no clear D. CDR3 amino acids: CASNPSTTEQYF. CDR3 DNA: TGTGCCAGCAACCCCTCCACTACCGAGCAGTACTTC.